A single sample gave rise to the 23 T cell receptor beta chains below, sequenced in a study of OX40 agonist ivuxolimab in advanced cancers. Sequencing was performed with immunoSEQ multiplex PCR; in TCRdb, only in-frame clones are kept and a portion is missing. The profile shows some 17,000 clones, 80% to 90% of them singletons. The sample here was CD4+ or CD8+ T cells sorted from blood, taken in a trial of the OX40 agonist ivuxolimab. The receptors come from an adult with an advanced solid tumor such as melanoma, head and neck, liver or kidney cancer.

As for this clone: This could be a read error, since a much larger clone is one nucleotide away. The chain couples TRBV13 to TRBJ2-7; 8 bases are shared with TRBD1. The CDR3 consists of 12 residues. In germline, CDR1 is PRHDT, CDR2 FYEKMQ (reference sequence). CDR3 DNA sequence: TGTGTCAGCAGCGCGACAGGGGACGAGCAGTACTTC. It is translated as CVSSATGDEQYF.

This clone was picked up one time. The rearrangement links TRBV6-5 to TRBJ2-1, with 7 bases fitting TRBD2. The germline V gene encodes CDR1 MNHEY and CDR2 SVGAGI. The CDR3 spans 15 residues. Trimming at V came to 6 bases and at J to 9 bases, leaving 14 bases not matched to a gene. The CDR3 nucleotides are TGTGCCAGCAGCCGACTTATCGGGAGGAGGGCTGAGCAGTTCTTC. It is translated as CASSRLIGRRAEQFF.

This chain connects TRBV5-3 to TRBJ2-2; 10 positions agree with TRBD1. TRBV5-3 has ORF status, its function being uncertain. The CDR3 is 15 residues long. The V and J ends lost 3 bases and 4 bases, in that order; junction bases with no gene match: 3. CDR3 loop: CARSSGTGATGELFF. For the CDR3, the DNA is TGTGCCAGAAGCTCCGGGACAGGGGCCACCGGGGAGCTGTTTTTT.

J is TRBJ1-1 and V is TRBV27; D gene unclear. V lost 6 bases, J lost 0 bases, and 8 bases lay in between. Germline V gene lookup returns CDR1 MNHEY and CDR2 SMNVEV (reference sequence). The CDR3 runs to 13 residues. CDR3 amino acids: CASRHGMNTEAFF. The CDR3, as DNA: TGTGCCAGCAGACACGGGATGAACACTGAAGCTTTCTTT.

The V call is TRBV30, the J call TRBJ2-1; D ambiguous. The V gene lost 3 bases and the J gene lost 0 bases, with 18 bases spanning the gap. This CDR3 has 17 residues. Germline V gene lookup returns CDR1 GTSNPN and CDR2 SVGIG (reference sequence). The CDR3 region is CAWRNRSPFTSYNEQFF. The CDR3 DNA sequence: TGTGCCTGGAGAAACCGGAGTCCCTTCACCTCCTACAATGAGCAGTTCTTC. Full variable domain (rest looked up from reference TRBV30 and TRBJ2-1): SQTIHQWPATLVQPVGSPLSLECTVEGTSNPNLYWYRQAAGRGLQLLFYSVGIGQISSEVPQNLSASRPQDRQFILSSKKLLLSDSGFYLCAWRNRSPFTSYNEQFFGPGTRLTVL.

This clone was seen more than once but under ten times. This chain connects TRBV2 to TRBJ1-1; TRBD1 matches 8 bases. J lost 6 bases, V lost 6 bases, and 6 bases had no gene match. The CDR3 sequence is 13 residues long. Germline values: CDR1 SNHLY, CDR2 FYNNEI. The CDR3 nucleotides are TGTGCCAGCAGCCCGGACAGGGACGCTGAAGCTTTCTTT. Translation: CASSPDRDAEAFF.

This clone ranks as medium-sized (0.01 to 0.1%). The chain links TRBV29-1 to TRBJ1-1, with 11 nucleotides matching TRBD1. Germline V CDR1 and CDR2: SQVTM, ANQGSEA. This CDR3 region has 14 residues. V was pared by 2 bases and J by 4 bases, with 3 bases of the junction left unmatched. Here the CDR3 reads CSVERGTGGTEAFF. CDR3 DNA: TGCAGCGTTGAAAGGGGGACAGGGGGCACTGAAGCTTTCTTT.

V is TRBV11-3 and J is TRBJ2-7; unclear D gene. Germline assignment: CDR1 SGHNT and CDR2 YENEEA. This CDR3 contains 12 residues. Trimming shortened V by 4 bases and J by 7 bases, and 11 bases separated the two germline ends. CDR3 DNA sequence: TGTGCCAGCAGCTCTATAGTGGGGGAGCAGTACTTC. Protein: CASSSIVGEQYF.

This clone was observed once. This chain uses TRBV19 with TRBJ2-1; no clear D. Germline CDR1 is LNHDA and CDR2 is SQIVND (reference sequence). The CDR3 loop spans 18 amino acids. The germline V and J ends were trimmed by 0 bases and 6 bases, with 21 bases remaining between them. The DNA for the CDR3 is TGTGCCAGTAGTATAGATCTATACACCCACTCACCGGCCAATGAGCAGTTCTTC. Amino acid sequence: CASSIDLYTHSPANEQFF. The full variable domain, rest sourced from reference TRBV19 and TRBJ2-1, is DGGITQSPKYLFRKEGQNVTLSCEQNLNHDAMYWYRQDPGQGLRLIYYSQIVNDFQKGDIAEGYSVSREKKESFPLTVTSAQKNPTAFYLCASSIDLYTHSPANEQFFGPGTRLTVL.

The rearrangement joins TRBV19 to TRBJ2-5; 8 bases map to TRBD2. Germline lookup yields CDR1 LNHDA and CDR2 SQIVND (reference sequence). The ends lost 7 bases at V and 5 bases at J; junction bases unmatched: 9. This CDR3 is built from 14 residues. CDR3 sequence (DNA): TGTGCCAGTAAATCCCGCGGGAGGTGGGAGACCCAGTACTTC. Encoded protein: CASKSRGRWETQYF.

The count of this clone is one. The rearrangement uses TRBV5-4 and TRBJ2-3; TRBD2 matches 11 bases. CDR3 length: 16 residues. V lost 2 bases and J lost 2; bases outside the gene matches: 4. Germline CDR1 reads SGHNT; CDR2 reads YYREEE (reference sequence). In DNA, the CDR3 is TGTGCCAGCAGCTTAGGGACTAGCGGATTCACAGATACGCAGTATTTT. It is translated as CASSLGTSGFTDTQYF.

J is TRBJ2-7 and V is TRBV7-9, with D unresolved. CDR1 and CDR2 (germline): SEHNR, FQNEAQ (reference sequence). Trimming took 5 bases from V and 0 from J, leaving 8 bases between them. The CDR3 runs to 13 residues. This CDR3 reads CASSRGSSYEQYF. The DNA for the CDR3 is TGTGCCAGCAGCCGCGGATCCTCCTACGAGCAGTACTTC.

V and J are TRBV4-1 and TRBJ1-5; D perhaps matches TRBD1 (5 bases). Deletions cut 5 bases from V and 2 bases from J, with 19 bases between. The CDR3 has 17 residues. Germline V gene lookup returns CDR1 MGHRA and CDR2 YSYEKL. CDR3 bases: TGCGCCAGCAGCTCATTTCACAGGTCGGGAGGCAATCAGCCCCAGCATTTT. Translation gives CASSSFHRSGGNQPQHF.

The rearrangement uses TRBV19 and TRBJ1-1; the match to TRBD1 covers 7 bases. The germline CDR1 and CDR2 sequences are LNHDA and SQIVND (reference sequence). V dropped 6 bases and J dropped 5; count of bases not matched to a gene: 6. This CDR3 is 13 amino acids long. CDR3 residues: CASRESGGTEAFF. For the CDR3, the DNA is TGTGCCAGTAGGGAGTCAGGGGGGACTGAAGCTTTCTTT.

V is TRBV29-1 and J is TRBJ2-5; D might be TRBD1 or TRBD2, each matching 5 bases. V was shortened by 7 bases and J by 3 bases, with 15 bases between the two germline ends. Germline V CDR1 and CDR2: SQVTM, ANQGSEA. CDR3 length: 13 residues. In nucleotides, the CDR3 is TGCAGCGCCCGAAATGGGGGAGAAGAGACCCAGTACTTC. It specifies CSARNGGEETQYF.

The CDR3 region is CASSIGQGNTEAFF. CDR3 bases: TGTGCCAGTAGTATCGGACAGGGAAACACTGAAGCTTTCTTT. The chain combines TRBV19 with TRBJ1-1; 8 bases match TRBD1. The CDR3 has 14 residues. V shed 3 bases and J 2 bases; nucleotides not matched to a gene: 2. Germline V CDR1 and CDR2: LNHDA, SQIVND (reference sequence).

The table lists this clone with a few counts. The chain carries TRBV10-1 and TRBJ1-2; 8 positions match TRBD1. V gave up 7 bases and J gave up 5 bases; unmatched junction bases: 6. CDR1 is WNHNN, CDR2 SYGVQD, per germline (reference sequence). This CDR3 is 13 amino acids long. CDR3 bases: TGCGCCAGCAATTGTGGACAGGGTTATGGCTACACCTTC. Protein: CASNCGQGYGYTF.

The chain combines TRBV4-3 with TRBJ2-7; D is ambiguous. Trimming stripped 1 base from V and 5 bases from J, with 12 bases between. Germline values: CDR1 LGHNA, CDR2 YSLEER. The length of the CDR3 is 14 residues. DNA of the CDR3: TGCGCCAGCAGCCAAGCATTAGGTTCACACGAGCAGTACTTC. Translated: CASSQALGSHEQYF.

The V and J genes are TRBV4-2 and TRBJ2-2, with 8 positions matching TRBD1. V was clipped by 5 bases and J by 1 base; unmatched bases: 9. This CDR3 has 17 amino acids. CDR1 is LGHNA, CDR2 YNFKEQ, per germline. CDR3 coding DNA: TGTGCCAGCAGCGATCAAGACGGACAGGGGAACACCGGGGAGCTGTTTTTT. Translating it yields CASSDQDGQGNTGELFF.

The chain is built from TRBV18 and TRBJ1-2, with TRBD1 as a possible D gene (6 bases). V gave up 3 bases and J gave up 2 bases, with 19 bases separating them. The germline V gene has CDR1 KGHSH and CDR2 LQKENI. The CDR3 contains 17 residues. Here the CDR3 DNA reads TGTGCCAGCTCACCTCAAGCAGGGGCGGCCTCGAACTATGGCTACACCTTC. Protein: CASSPQAGAASNYGYTF. The full variable domain, rest sourced from reference TRBV18 and TRBJ1-2, is NAGVMQNPRHLVRRRGQEARLRCSPMKGHSHVYWYRQLPEEGLKFMVYLQKENIIDESGMPKERFSAEFPKEGPSILRIQQVVRGDSAAYFCASSPQAGAASNYGYTFGSGTRLTVV.

This chain links TRBV4-1 with TRBJ2-7; D gene uncertain. This CDR3 comprises 13 residues. Germline V gives CDR1 MGHRA, CDR2 YSYEKL. Trimming removed 0 bases at V and 6 bases at J, with 9 bases between. CDR3 protein: CASSQENVGEQYF. In nucleotides, the CDR3 is TGCGCCAGCAGCCAAGAAAACGTAGGCGAGCAGTACTTC.

This clone showed up just once. This chain connects TRBV27 to TRBJ2-7, with D uncertain. Trimming took 3 bases from V and 3 from J, leaving 12 bases between them. The CDR3 runs to 14 residues. Per the germline V gene, CDR1 is MNHEY and CDR2 is SMNVEV (reference sequence). CDR3 sequence: CASSFSRDFYEQYF. CDR3 bases: TGTGCCAGCAGTTTTAGTCGAGACTTCTACGAGCAGTACTTC.

This clone was detected a few times. The chain has TRBV7-9 and TRBJ1-2; tentative D call: TRBD1 (5 bases). The CDR3 extends over 12 amino acids. The germline V and J ends were trimmed by 0 bases and 7 bases, with 6 bases remaining between them. The germline gives CDR1 SEHNR, CDR2 FQNEAQ (reference sequence). The CDR3 region is CASSLAGRGYTF. The CDR3, as DNA: TGTGCCAGCAGCTTAGCGGGGCGTGGCTACACCTTC.